This TCR beta chain was retrieved from a study of neurological immune-mediated disorders. Regarding the study as a whole: Private repertoires in all groups were suggested by the absence of shared CDR3 amino acid sequences among expanded clones across subjects. Healthy controls had more TCR clonal expansion than multiple sclerosis, which showed the least, whereas HTLV-1-associated myelopathy showed the most.

This clonotype was seen repeatedly, ten times or more. Its specificity is unknown. Germline trimming cut 5 bases from V and 8 bases from J; bases unmatched to any gene: 8. Germline V gene sequence: CDR1 SQVTM, CDR2 ANQGSEA. CDR3 size: 12 residues. Every sequencing run generated in excess of 180 million TCR-beta sequences. These sequences covered 15-18 subjects. MiXCR, applied by TCRdb to the 5' RACE reads, yields one record per CDR3 protein. Among 35,000 or so distinct CDR3 sequences listed, over 9% were seen once. The TCR originated in a young woman with HTLV-1-associated myelopathy (HAM/TSP). Sequencing was carried out using PBMCs. The chain is built from TRBV29-1 and TRBJ1-2; 7 nucleotides agree with TRBD1. CDR3 nucleotide sequence: TGCAGCGTTCGAACAGGGGCTGAGGGCTACACCTTC. This translates into CSVRTGAEGYTF.